This note documents a single T cell receptor (beta chain) sequence. The sample originates from a study of T cell changes during pregnancy in multiple sclerosis. This CDR3 comprises 16 residues. The germline V gene has CDR1 MNHEY and CDR2 SMNVEV (reference sequence). V lost 3 bases, J lost 5 bases, and 6 bases stayed unmatched. The assay was immunoSEQ multiplex PCR, and TCRdb's table has in-frame clones only and misses some. In the table there are roughly 23,000 clones, about 89% of which are singletons. The genes are TRBV27 and TRBJ1-4; 10 bases map to TRBD1. This specimen was CD8+ T cells from peripheral blood mononuclear cells, taken in the first trimester of pregnancy. The clonotype was recovered from a female donor with multiple sclerosis, enrolled in a pregnancy study. CDR3 region: CASSFLKDRGNEKLFF. The DNA of the CDR3 is TGTGCCAGCAGTTTTCTTAAGGACAGGGGGAATGAAAAACTGTTTTTT.